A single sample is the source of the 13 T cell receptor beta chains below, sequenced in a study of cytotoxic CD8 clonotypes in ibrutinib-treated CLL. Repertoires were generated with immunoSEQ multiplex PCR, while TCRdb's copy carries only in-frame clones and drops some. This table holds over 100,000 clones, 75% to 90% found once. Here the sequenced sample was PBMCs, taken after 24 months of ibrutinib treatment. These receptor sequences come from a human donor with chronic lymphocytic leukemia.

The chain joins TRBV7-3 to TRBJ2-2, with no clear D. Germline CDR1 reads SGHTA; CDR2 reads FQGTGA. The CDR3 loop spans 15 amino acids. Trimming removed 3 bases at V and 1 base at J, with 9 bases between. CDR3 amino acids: CASSFRPLNTGELFF. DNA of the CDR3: TGTGCCAGCAGCTTCCGACCGCTGAACACCGGGGAGCTGTTTTTT. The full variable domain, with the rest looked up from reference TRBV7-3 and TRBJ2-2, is GAGVSQTPSNKVTEKGKYVELRCDPISGHTALYWYRQSLGQGPEFLIYFQGTGAADDSGLPNDRFFAVRPEGSVSTLKIQRTERGDSAVYLCASSFRPLNTGELFFGEGSRLTVL.

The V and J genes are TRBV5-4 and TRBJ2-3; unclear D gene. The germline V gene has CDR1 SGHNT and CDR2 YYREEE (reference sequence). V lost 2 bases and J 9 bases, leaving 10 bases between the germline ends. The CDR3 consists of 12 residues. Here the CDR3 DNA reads TGTGCCAGCAGCTTACCCGGAATAACGCAGTATTTT. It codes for CASSLPGITQYF.

The DNA of the CDR3 is TGCGCCAGCACCCCGGGGACTAGCCCTTACAATGAGCAGTTCTTC. Translated, it gives CASTPGTSPYNEQFF. This sequence joins TRBV5-1 and TRBJ2-1; 9 bases map to TRBD2. With V trimmed by 6 bases and J by 4 bases, 8 bases remained unmatched. This CDR3 has 15 residues. The germline gives CDR1 SGHRS, CDR2 YFSETQ.

The CDR3 DNA reads TGTGCCAGCAGGAACCGGGACAGGGGTGATTCACCCCTCCACTTT. This codes for CASRNRDRGDSPLHF. The chain couples TRBV2 to TRBJ1-6, with TRBD1 identical over 10 bases. J was trimmed by 8 bases and V by 6 bases; bases with no gene match: 7. From germline, CDR1 is SNHLY and CDR2 FYNNEI. This CDR3 is 15 amino acids long.

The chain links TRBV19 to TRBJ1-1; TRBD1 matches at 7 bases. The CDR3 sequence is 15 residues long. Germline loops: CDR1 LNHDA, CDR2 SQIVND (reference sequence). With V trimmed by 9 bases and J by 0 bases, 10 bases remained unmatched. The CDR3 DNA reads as TGTGCCAGGGCCCAGGACAGGACCATGAACACTGAAGCTTTCTTT. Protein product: CARAQDRTMNTEAFF.

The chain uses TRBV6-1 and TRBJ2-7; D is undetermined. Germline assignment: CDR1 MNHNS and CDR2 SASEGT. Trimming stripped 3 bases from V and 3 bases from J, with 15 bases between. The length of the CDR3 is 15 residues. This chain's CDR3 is CASSDRAARFYEQYF. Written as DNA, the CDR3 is TGTGCCAGCAGTGATAGGGCAGCCCGTTTCTACGAGCAGTACTTC.

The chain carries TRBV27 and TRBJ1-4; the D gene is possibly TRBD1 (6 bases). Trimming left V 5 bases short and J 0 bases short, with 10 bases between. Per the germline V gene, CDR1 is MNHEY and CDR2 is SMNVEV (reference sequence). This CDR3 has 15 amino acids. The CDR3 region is CASSPRGSTNEKLFF. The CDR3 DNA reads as TGTGCCAGCAGTCCCAGGGGATCAACTAATGAAAAACTGTTTTTT. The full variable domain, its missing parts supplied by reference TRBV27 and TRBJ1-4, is EAQVTQNPRYLITVTGKKLTVTCSQNMNHEYMSWYRQDPGLGLRQIYYSMNVEVTDKGDVPEGYKVSRKEKRNFPLILESPSPNQTSLYFCASSPRGSTNEKLFFGSGTQLSVL.

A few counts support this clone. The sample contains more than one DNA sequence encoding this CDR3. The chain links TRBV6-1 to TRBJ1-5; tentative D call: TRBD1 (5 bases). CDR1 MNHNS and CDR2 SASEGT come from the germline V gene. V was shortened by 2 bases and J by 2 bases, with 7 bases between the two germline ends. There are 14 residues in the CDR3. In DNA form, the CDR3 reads TGTGCCAGCAGTGAATCGGGGGGCAATCAGCCCCAGCATTTT. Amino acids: CASSESGGNQPQHF.

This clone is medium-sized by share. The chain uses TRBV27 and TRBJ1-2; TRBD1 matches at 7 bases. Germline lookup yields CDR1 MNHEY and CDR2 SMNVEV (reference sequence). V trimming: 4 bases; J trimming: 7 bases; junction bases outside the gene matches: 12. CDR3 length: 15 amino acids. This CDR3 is CASSSPGQRTIGYTF. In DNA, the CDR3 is TGTGCCAGCAGTTCTCCGGGACAGCGGACTATTGGCTACACCTTC.

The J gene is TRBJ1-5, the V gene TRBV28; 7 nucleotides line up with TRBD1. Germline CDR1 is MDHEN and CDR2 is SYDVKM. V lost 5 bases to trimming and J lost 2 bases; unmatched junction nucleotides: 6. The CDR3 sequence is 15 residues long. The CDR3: CASSTRGGGNQPQHF. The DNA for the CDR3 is TGTGCCAGCAGTACCAGGGGGGGAGGCAATCAGCCCCAGCATTTT.

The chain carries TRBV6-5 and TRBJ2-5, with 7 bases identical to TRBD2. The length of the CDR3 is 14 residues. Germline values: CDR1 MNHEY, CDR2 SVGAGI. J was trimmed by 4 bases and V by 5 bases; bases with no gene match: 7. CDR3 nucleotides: TGTGCCAGCAGTCGACCTAGCGGCAGAGAGACCCAGTACTTC. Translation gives CASSRPSGRETQYF.

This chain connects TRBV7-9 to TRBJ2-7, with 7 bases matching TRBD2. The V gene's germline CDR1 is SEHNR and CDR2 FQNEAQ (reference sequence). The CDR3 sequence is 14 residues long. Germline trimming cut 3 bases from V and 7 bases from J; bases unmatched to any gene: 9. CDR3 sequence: CASSFGGVGAEQYF. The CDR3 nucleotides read TGTGCCAGCAGCTTTGGGGGGGTTGGCGCGGAGCAGTACTTC. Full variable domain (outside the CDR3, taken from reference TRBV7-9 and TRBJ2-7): DTGVSQNPRHKITKRGQNVTFRCDPISEHNRLYWYRQTLGQGPEFLTYFQNEAQLEKSRLLSDRFSAERPKGSFSTLEIQRTEQGDSAMYLCASSFGGVGAEQYFGPGTRLTVT.

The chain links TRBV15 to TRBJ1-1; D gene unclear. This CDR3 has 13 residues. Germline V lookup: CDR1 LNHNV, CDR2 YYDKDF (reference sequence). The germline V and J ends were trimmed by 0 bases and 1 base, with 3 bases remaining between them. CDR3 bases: TGTGCCACCAGCAGAGAGGGGAACACTGAAGCTTTCTTT. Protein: CATSREGNTEAFF.